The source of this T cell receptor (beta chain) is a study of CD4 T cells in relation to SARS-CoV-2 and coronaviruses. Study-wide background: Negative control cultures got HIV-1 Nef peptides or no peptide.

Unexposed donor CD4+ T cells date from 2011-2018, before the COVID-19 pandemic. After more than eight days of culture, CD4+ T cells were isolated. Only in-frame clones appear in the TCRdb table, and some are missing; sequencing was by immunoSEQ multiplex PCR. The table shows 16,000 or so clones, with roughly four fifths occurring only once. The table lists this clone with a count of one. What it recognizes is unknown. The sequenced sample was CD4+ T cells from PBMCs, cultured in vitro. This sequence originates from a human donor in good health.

This CDR3 is CASSPVDRGYSGANVLTF. DNA of the CDR3: TGTGCCAGCAGTCCAGTCGACAGGGGGTATTCTGGGGCCAACGTCCTGACTTTC. The chain couples TRBV28 to TRBJ2-6; 9 nucleotides line up with TRBD1. Germline CDR1 and CDR2: MDHEN and SYDVKM. After removal of 5 bases from V and 1 base from J, the junction contained 9 bases not matched to a gene. CDR3 length equals 18 residues.